The 5 T cell receptor beta chains in this list originate from one sample, sequenced in a study of T-cell reconstitution after alpha-beta-depleted transplantation in children. During its preparation, the TCRbeta library received unique molecular identifiers. MiXCR was run by TCRdb on the PCR reads, yielding one entry per CDR3 protein. The sample carries some 260,000 distinct CDR3 sequences, 20% to 30% recorded once. Sequenced here: PBMCs, mostly from graft donor cells, sampled 360 days after TCRalphabeta/CD19-depleted stem cell transplant. These receptors were obtained from a female patient aged 2 to 10 who had a stem cell transplant for congenital amegakaryocytic thrombocytopenia, so the T cells may come from the graft donor.

This clonotype has only a few counts. CDR3 nucleotide sequence: TGTGCCAGCCGCGGGCAGGGGGCAGGTAATGAGCAGTTCTTC. Its translation: CASRGQGAGNEQFF. This chain joins TRBV12-3 or TRBV12-4 and TRBJ2-1; TRBD1 matches 8 bases. V trimming: 8 bases; J trimming: 7 bases; junction bases outside the gene matches: 10. This CDR3 spans 14 amino acids.

The chain uses TRBV2 and TRBJ2-2, with D uncertain. The CDR3 has 12 residues. Germline CDR1 is SNHLY and CDR2 is FYNNEI. The ends were cut back, 10 bases at V and 4 bases at J, with 10 bases in the middle. The chain's CDR3 is CATTLPTGELFF. CDR3 coding DNA: TGTGCCACCACCCTCCCCACCGGGGAGCTGTTTTTT.

This clonotype was counted a few times. The CDR3: CASSLVPRQTNFMNTEAFF. As DNA, the CDR3 is TGTGCCAGCAGTTTAGTCCCCAGACAGACCAACTTTATGAACACTGAAGCTTTCTTT. V usage is TRBV12-3 or TRBV12-4 and J usage is TRBJ1-1, with D tentatively TRBD1 (5 bases). The ends were cut back, 1 base at V and 0 bases at J, with 21 bases in the middle. The CDR3 has 19 residues.

The chain links TRBV5-1 to TRBJ2-4; TRBD2 might be the D (6 bases). The germline V gene encodes CDR1 SGHRS and CDR2 YFSETQ. The CDR3 runs to 18 residues. V gave up 2 bases and J gave up 7 bases, with 25 bases separating them. CDR3 in amino acids: CASSFLTGTQSLANIQYF. Written as DNA, the CDR3 is TGCGCCAGCAGCTTCCTAACCGGGACTCAATCACTGGCCAACATTCAGTACTTC.

This clonotype was counted only a few times. This chain links TRBV4-1 with TRBJ1-2; D is unclear. Trimming left V 2 bases short and J 0 bases short, with 7 bases between. The CDR3 extends over 14 amino acids. Germline V gene lookup returns CDR1 MGHRA and CDR2 YSYEKL. This CDR3 is CASSQRETNYGYTF. The DNA for the CDR3 is TGCGCCAGCAGCCAACGGGAGACTAACTATGGCTACACCTTC.